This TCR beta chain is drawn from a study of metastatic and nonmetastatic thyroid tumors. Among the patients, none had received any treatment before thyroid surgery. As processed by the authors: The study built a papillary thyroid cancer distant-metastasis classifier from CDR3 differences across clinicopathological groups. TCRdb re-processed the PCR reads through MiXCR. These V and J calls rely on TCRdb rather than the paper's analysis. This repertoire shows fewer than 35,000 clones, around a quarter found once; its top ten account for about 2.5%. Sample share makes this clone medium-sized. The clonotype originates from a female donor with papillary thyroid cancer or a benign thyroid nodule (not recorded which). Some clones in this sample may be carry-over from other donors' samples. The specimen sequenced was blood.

CDR3 DNA sequence: TGTGCCAGCAGTGCTTTCCTTTCCTACGAGCAGTACTTC. Its protein product is CASSAFLSYEQYF. This chain connects TRBV2 to TRBJ2-7; D gene unclear. The CDR3 consists of 13 residues. V was clipped by 4 bases and J by 1 base, with 8 bases between them. CDR1 and CDR2 from the germline V gene are SNHLY and FYNNEI.